This entry lists 20 T cell receptor beta chains sequenced from one sample in a study of blood T cell repertoires in COVID-19. Produced via immunoSEQ multiplex PCR; TCRdb's table is partial and in-frame only. The repertoire includes 150,000 or so clones, approximately 90% of them detected once, and 4% sits in the top ten. Sequenced sample: PBMCs or T cells enriched from blood (not recorded which). These TCRs come from a woman aged 40 to 55 who had been exposed to COVID-19.

J is TRBJ2-5 and V is TRBV29-1; D is possibly TRBD1 (6 bases). The germline V and J ends were trimmed by 6 bases and 4 bases, with 24 bases remaining between them. The CDR3 is 16 residues long. CDR1 and CDR2 (germline): SQVTM, ANQGSEA. CDR3 region: CSVSAGTGHSGETQYF. CDR3 bases: TGCAGCGTCTCAGCAGGTACGGGACACTCAGGAGAGACCCAGTACTTC.

The V call is TRBV28, the J call TRBJ1-2; D is possibly TRBD1 (5 bases). V dropped 8 bases and J dropped 3 bases, with 25 bases sitting between them. This CDR3 comprises 17 residues. Germline V gene data show CDR1 as MDHEN and CDR2 as SYDVKM. The CDR3 DNA follows: TGTGCCAGCTTCACGTGGGGGGACGCGGGGAGGGACTATGGCTACACCTTC. Protein: CASFTWGDAGRDYGYTF.

The CDR3 sequence: CASSLTGGAMVDTQYF. The CDR3 nucleotides are TGTGCCAGCAGTTTGACAGGGGGGGCGATGGTGGATACGCAGTATTTT. V usage is TRBV6-5 and J usage is TRBJ2-3; 9 bases are a match to TRBD1. The CDR3 is made up of 16 amino acids. Germline CDR1 MNHEY, CDR2 SVGAGI. V gave up 4 bases and J gave up 6 bases; unmatched junction bases: 11.

This chain connects TRBV6-5 to TRBJ1-1, with 7 bases that match TRBD1. The CDR3 contains 12 residues. The trim removed 6 bases at V and 5 bases at J, leaving 3 bases unmatched. The germline gives CDR1 MNHEY, CDR2 SVGAGI. The CDR3 bases are TGTGCCAGCAGACAGGGGTTTACTGAAGCTTTCTTT. Translation gives CASRQGFTEAFF.

The chain joins TRBV6-1 to TRBJ1-1; 7 bases fit TRBD1. V lost 0 bases, J lost 4 bases, and 8 bases stayed unmatched. Per germline, CDR1 MNHNS and CDR2 SASEGT. The CDR3 runs to 16 residues. The CDR3 loop is CASSEAATGLVTEAFF. The CDR3 DNA is TGTGCCAGCAGTGAAGCTGCGACAGGGCTCGTCACTGAAGCTTTCTTT.

In its sample, this clone was seen once. The J gene is TRBJ1-5, the V gene TRBV29-1, with 9 nucleotides matching TRBD1. This CDR3 has 15 residues. The trim removed 6 bases at V and 7 bases at J, leaving 13 bases unmatched. The germline gives CDR1 SQVTM, CDR2 ANQGSEA. The CDR3 here is CSVTTGGESNQPQHF. CDR3 nucleotide sequence: TGCAGCGTGACCACAGGGGGCGAGTCCAACCAGCCCCAGCATTTT.

About this clone: The same CDR3 can be traced to other DNA sequences in this sample. The chain links TRBV9 to TRBJ1-2, with a tentative D call TRBD1 (5 bases). CDR1 SGDLS and CDR2 YYNGEE come from the germline V gene. V was trimmed by 0 bases and J by 2 bases, leaving 5 bases between them. The CDR3 runs to 13 residues. In DNA form, the CDR3 reads TGTGCCAGCAGCGTAGGACAGAACTATGGCTACACCTTC. Translation gives CASSVGQNYGYTF.

The chain carries TRBV28 and TRBJ1-5; D not resolved. The CDR3 is made up of 16 amino acids. The ends were cut back, 8 bases at V and 4 bases at J, with 21 bases in the middle. Germline CDR1 reads MDHEN; CDR2 reads SYDVKM. The CDR3 bases are TGTGCCAGCGTCTCCGGAGGACGGCTACGAAATCAGCCCCAGCATTTT. Its protein product is CASVSGGRLRNQPQHF.

The CDR3 region is CASSLPIILASSRNEQFF. In nucleotides, the CDR3 is TGTGCCAGCAGTTTACCCATAATACTAGCGTCATCCCGCAATGAGCAGTTCTTC. This sequence joins TRBV28 and TRBJ2-1; TRBD2 matches at 7 bases. Germline assignment: CDR1 MDHEN and CDR2 SYDVKM. The CDR3 spans 18 residues. The V segment lost 2 bases and the J segment 6 bases; nucleotides outside the gene matches: 16. Supplemented by reference TRBV28 and TRBJ2-1, the full variable domain reads DVKVTQSSRYLVKRTGEKVFLECVQDMDHENMFWYRQDPGLGLRLIYFSYDVKMKEKGDIPEGYSVSREKKERFSLILESASTNQTSMYLCASSLPIILASSRNEQFFGPGTRLTVL.

In nucleotides, the CDR3 is TGTGCCAGCAGTGGCCCTGGTGGAGGGGATTACTATGGCTACACCTTC. Its translation is CASSGPGGGDYYGYTF. This chain links TRBV25-1 with TRBJ1-2; D might be TRBD1 (5 bases). Germline CDR1 reads MGHDK; CDR2 reads SYGVNS. The CDR3 covers 16 residues. The V gene lost 4 bases and the J gene lost 3 bases, with 18 bases spanning the gap.

This clone was found once. V gene TRBV7-9 combines with J gene TRBJ1-3; D is possibly TRBD1 (6 bases). Germline V gene sequence: CDR1 SEHNR, CDR2 FQNEAQ (reference sequence). CDR3 length: 18 residues. Trimming stripped 4 bases from V and 2 bases from J, with 21 bases between. The CDR3 bases are TGTGCCAGCAGCTCGTCGGGGGGAACAGGGATCACTGGAAACACCATATATTTT. This encodes CASSSSGGTGITGNTIYF. Full variable domain (missing parts from reference TRBV7-9 and TRBJ1-3): DTGVSQNPRHKITKRGQNVTFRCDPISEHNRLYWYRQTLGQGPEFLTYFQNEAQLEKSRLLSDRFSAERPKGSFSTLEIQRTEQGDSAMYLCASSSSGGTGITGNTIYFGEGSWLTVV.

The rearrangement joins TRBV6-5 to TRBJ1-6; 8 nucleotides match TRBD1. CDR3 length equals 14 residues. Trimming cost V 6 bases and J 4 bases; bases outside gene matches: 2. Germline CDR1 and CDR2: MNHEY and SVGAGI. This chain's CDR3 is CASSRTGYNSPLHF. CDR3 DNA: TGTGCCAGCAGCCGGACAGGGTATAATTCACCCCTCCACTTT.

The chain is built from TRBV28 and TRBJ2-7; 7 nucleotides line up with TRBD1. Germline-derived CDR1 and CDR2 are MDHEN and SYDVKM. The CDR3 covers 13 residues. Trimming removed 6 bases from V and 2 bases from J; junction bases left unmatched: 4. The CDR3 spells CASRDRVPYEQYF. The CDR3 DNA follows: TGTGCCAGCAGAGACAGGGTGCCCTACGAGCAGTACTTC. Together with reference TRBV28 and TRBJ2-7, the CDR3 gives the full variable domain: DVKVTQSSRYLVKRTGEKVFLECVQDMDHENMFWYRQDPGLGLRLIYFSYDVKMKEKGDIPEGYSVSREKKERFSLILESASTNQTSMYLCASRDRVPYEQYFGPGTRLTVT.

The chain recombines TRBV9 with TRBJ2-2; D is perhaps TRBD1 (5 bases). The germline V gene has CDR1 SGDLS and CDR2 YYNGEE. The ends were cut back, 1 base at V and 7 bases at J, with 5 bases in the middle. This CDR3 is 12 amino acids long. As DNA, the CDR3 is TGTGCCAGCAGCGTAAGGGGCGGGGAGCTGTTTTTT. Encoded protein: CASSVRGGELFF. Complete variable domain (other parts from reference TRBV9 and TRBJ2-2): DSGVTQTPKHLITATGQRVTLRCSPRSGDLSVYWYQQSLDQGLQFLIQYYNGEERAKGNILERFSAQQFPDLHSELNLSSLELGDSALYFCASSVRGGELFFGEGSRLTVL.

V gene TRBV10-2 combines with J gene TRBJ1-1; 8 bases agree with TRBD1. The V gene end was trimmed by 4 bases and the J gene end by 2 bases; junction bases not matched to a gene: 3. The CDR3 loop spans 14 amino acids. From germline, CDR1 is WSHSY and CDR2 SAAADI. This CDR3 is CASSAGGDNTEAFF. CDR3 DNA sequence: TGCGCCAGCAGTGCAGGGGGCGATAACACTGAAGCTTTCTTT.

The chain combines TRBV7-9 with TRBJ2-2, with 7 nucleotides matching TRBD1. The germline CDR1 and CDR2 sequences are SEHNR and FQNEAQ (reference sequence). V lost 7 bases and J lost 4; bases outside the gene matches: 6. The CDR3 spans 14 residues. CDR3 in DNA: TGTGCCAGCATATTTACAGGGGTCACCGGGGAGCTGTTTTTT. It codes for CASIFTGVTGELFF. The full variable domain, in which reference TRBV7-9 and TRBJ2-2 provide the parts outside the CDR3, is DTGVSQNPRHKITKRGQNVTFRCDPISEHNRLYWYRQTLGQGPEFLTYFQNEAQLEKSRLLSDRFSAERPKGSFSTLEIQRTEQGDSAMYLCASIFTGVTGELFFGEGSRLTVL.

The chain is built from TRBV5-8 and TRBJ1-5; D may be TRBD1 (5 bases). Deletions cut 3 bases from V and 4 bases from J, with 11 bases between. The CDR3 contains 14 residues. Germline CDR1 SGHTS, CDR2 YDEGEE. CDR3 sequence: CASSSPGGNQPQHF. Written as DNA, the CDR3 is TGTGCCAGCAGCTCCCCGGGGGGGAATCAGCCCCAGCATTTT.

This sequence joins TRBV7-9 and TRBJ2-1, with TRBD2 identical over 13 bases. Germline loops: CDR1 SEHNR, CDR2 FQNEAQ (reference sequence). This CDR3 has 14 residues. V lost 5 bases, J lost 15 bases, and 10 bases stayed unmatched. The CDR3 DNA follows: TGTGCCAGCAGCCAGGGACTAGCGGGGCCCACGGCGTTCTTC. Protein: CASSQGLAGPTAFF.

J is TRBJ1-4 and V is TRBV28; TRBD1 matches 9 bases. V trimming: 0 bases; J trimming: 11 bases; junction bases outside the gene matches: 4. Germline CDR1 reads MDHEN; CDR2 reads SYDVKM. This CDR3 contains 14 residues. The CDR3 reads CASSLWDRGGKLFF. CDR3 in DNA: TGTGCCAGCAGTTTATGGGACAGGGGAGGGAAACTGTTTTTT.

This chain connects TRBV6-2 or TRBV6-3 to TRBJ1-2; the D gene is possibly TRBD1 (5 bases). The V gene lost 3 bases and the J gene lost 5 bases, with 16 bases spanning the gap. Germline values: CDR1 MNHEY, CDR2 SVGEGT. The CDR3 sequence is 15 residues long. CDR3 nucleotides: TGTGCCAGCAGTTATCCCCAGGGAGGATATTATGGCTACACCTTC. Its protein product is CASSYPQGGYYGYTF.